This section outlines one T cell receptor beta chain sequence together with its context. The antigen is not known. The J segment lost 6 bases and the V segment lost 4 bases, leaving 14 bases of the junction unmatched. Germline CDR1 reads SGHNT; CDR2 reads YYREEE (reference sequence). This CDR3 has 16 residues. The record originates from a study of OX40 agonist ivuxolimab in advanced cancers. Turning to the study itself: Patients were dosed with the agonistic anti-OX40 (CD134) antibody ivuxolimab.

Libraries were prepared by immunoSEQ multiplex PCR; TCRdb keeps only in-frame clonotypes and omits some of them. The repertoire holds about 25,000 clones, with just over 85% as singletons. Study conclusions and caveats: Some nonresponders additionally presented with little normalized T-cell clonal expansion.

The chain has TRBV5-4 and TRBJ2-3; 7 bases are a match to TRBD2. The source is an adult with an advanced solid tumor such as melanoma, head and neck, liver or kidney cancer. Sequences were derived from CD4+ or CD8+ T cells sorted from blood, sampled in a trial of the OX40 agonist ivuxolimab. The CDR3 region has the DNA TGTGCCAGCAGCCTCCGGAGGAGCGGGAAGGGGGATACGCAGTATTTT. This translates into CASSLRRSGKGDTQYF. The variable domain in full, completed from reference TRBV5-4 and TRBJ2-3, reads ETGVTQSPTHLIKTRGQQVTLRCSSQSGHNTVSWYQQALGQGPQFIFQYYREEENGRGNFPPRFSGLQFPNYSSELNVNALELDDSALYLCASSLRRSGKGDTQYFGPGTRLTVL.